This T cell receptor beta chain is from a study of tumor-infiltrating lymphocytes in primary liver carcinoma. Trimming cost V 6 bases and J 0 bases, with 8 bases left between them. The CDR3 totals 12 residues. Germline CDR1 reads SQVTM; CDR2 reads ANQGSEA. This clonotype was found many times. Its antigen is as yet unknown. Co-extraction yielded RNA and DNA from around 20-30 mg of unsorted bulk tissue. Surgical resection was the treatment these patients received for primary liver carcinoma. Study observations and caveats: Just about 7.5-25% of leading clones were found in every one of five regions. Tumors reached a significantly greater top-250-clone fraction than blood did (p = 0.039).

The input was 450 to 500 ng total RNA; TCR beta cDNA was made from it with a constant-region primer. Libraries of TCR beta came from three nested multiplex PCR rounds with slightly modified ARM-PCR. The first two PCR rounds, around 11 cycles each, used TRBV1-TRBV30 forward primers and a C-beta reverse primer. A single record per CDR3 protein comes from TCRdb applying MiXCR to the multiplex PCR reads. The sample shows 100,000 to 150,000 distinct CDR3 sequences, 60% to 75% of them seen only once. The chain is built from TRBV29-1 and TRBJ1-2; the D gene is possibly TRBD1 (6 bases). This TCR derives from a woman aged 60-70 years with primary liver carcinoma and hepatitis B virus infection. Sequencing input: liver tumor tissue from sampling region 3. The subset here: tumor region T3, left-lateral pole. In DNA form, the CDR3 reads TGCAGCGTCCGGACAGCTAACTATGGCTACACCTTC. Its protein is CSVRTANYGYTF.